One and the same sample provided the 23 T cell receptor beta chains below, sequenced in a study of blood T cell repertoires in COVID-19. The data were produced by immunoSEQ multiplex PCR, yet TCRdb's version contains in-frame clones alone and is incomplete. The sample has hundreds of thousands of clones, around 84% seen once. Specimen: peripheral blood. The receptors were sampled from a human donor in a cohort sampled during active COVID-19.

This clone turned up a few times. The chain carries TRBV2 and TRBJ2-5; D not resolved. This CDR3 contains 15 residues. The V end lost 5 bases, the J end lost 7 bases, and 20 bases lay between the germline ends. The germline V gene encodes CDR1 SNHLY and CDR2 FYNNEI. Here the CDR3 DNA reads TGTGCCAGCAGTCTTCTTTCCGGGTTAGAAGGGACCCAGTACTTC. Translation: CASSLLSGLEGTQYF.

As DNA, the CDR3 is TGTGCCTGGAGTCCCCGTCCCCGGGTGGCCCAGTACTTC. It specifies CAWSPRPRVAQYF. V gene TRBV30 combines with J gene TRBJ2-5; unclear D gene. V gave up 2 bases and J gave up 9 bases, with 16 bases separating them. In germline, CDR1 is GTSNPN, CDR2 SVGIG (reference sequence). This CDR3 spans 13 amino acids.

The chain employs TRBV9 and TRBJ2-1; TRBD1 might be the D (6 bases). V was cut by 1 base and J by 4 bases, with 12 bases left in between. The CDR3 is made up of 15 amino acids. Per germline, CDR1 SGDLS and CDR2 YYNGEE. The CDR3 region has the DNA TGTGCCAGCAGCGTAATGGGACAAGATTACAATGAGCAGTTCTTC. It is translated as CASSVMGQDYNEQFF.

The V gene is TRBV29-1, the J gene TRBJ1-1; weak D call: TRBD1 (5 bases). The CDR3 runs 14 residues. With 1 base removed from V and 0 bases from J, the gap between germline ends came to 9 bases. Germline lookup yields CDR1 SQVTM and CDR2 ANQGSEA. The CDR3 region is CSVEGRQMNTEAFF. DNA of the CDR3: TGCAGCGTTGAAGGTCGACAGATGAACACTGAAGCTTTCTTT. The full variable domain, rest sourced from reference TRBV29-1 and TRBJ1-1, is SAVISQKPSRDICQRGTSLTIQCQVDSQVTMMFWYRQQPGQSLTLIATANQGSEATYESGFVIDKFPISRPNLTFSTLTVSNMSPEDSSIYLCSVEGRQMNTEAFFGQGTRLTVV.

This clone has more than one count but fewer than ten. This rearrangement joins TRBV7-9 to TRBJ2-7; D is undetermined. Germline V lookup: CDR1 SEHNR, CDR2 FQNEAQ (reference sequence). V dropped 0 bases and J dropped 6 bases, with 6 bases sitting between them. This CDR3 comprises 12 residues. The CDR3 coding sequence is TGTGCCAGCAGCTTAGCACTAACCGAGCAGTACTTC. The encoded protein is CASSLALTEQYF.

This chain links TRBV7-3 with TRBJ2-2; TRBD2 matches 7 bases. Trimming at V came to 5 bases and at J to 4 bases, leaving 4 bases not matched to a gene. CDR3 length equals 14 residues. Germline CDR1 SGHTA, CDR2 FQGTGA. Here the CDR3 reads CASSATSFTGELFF. The CDR3 bases are TGTGCCAGCAGCGCGACTAGCTTCACCGGGGAGCTGTTTTTT.

This rearrangement joins TRBV7-9 to TRBJ2-1, with TRBD2 matching 7 bases. CDR3 length: 13 residues. From germline, CDR1 is SEHNR and CDR2 FQNEAQ (reference sequence). V gave up 9 bases and J gave up 5 bases; unmatched junction bases: 7. The DNA of the CDR3 is TGTGCCAGTAGGCTAGCGGCTAACAATGAGCAGTTCTTC. This gives the protein CASRLAANNEQFF.

V is TRBV7-8 and J is TRBJ2-7; D uncertain. The CDR3 contains 12 residues. Germline V CDR1 and CDR2: SGHVS, FQNEAQ. V lost 5 bases and J lost 6, with 11 bases in between. The chain's CDR3 is CASSLFASEQYF. CDR3 nucleotide sequence: TGTGCCAGCAGCCTATTTGCCAGCGAGCAGTACTTC.

The rearrangement joins TRBV15 to TRBJ2-5; no reliable D call. Germline V gives CDR1 LNHNV, CDR2 YYDKDF (reference sequence). V lost 0 bases, J lost 3 bases, and 23 bases lay in between. The CDR3 covers 19 residues. CDR3 nucleotides: TGTGCCACCAGCAGAGATATTATTTACCCCTATGATTCGGAAGAGACCCAGTACTTC. Protein: CATSRDIIYPYDSEETQYF. Drawing the rest from reference TRBV15 and TRBJ2-5, the complete variable domain is DAMVIQNPRYQVTQFGKPVTLSCSQTLNHNVMYWYQQKSSQAPKLLFHYYDKDFNNEADTPDNFQSRRPNTSFCFLDIRSPGLGDTAMYLCATSRDIIYPYDSEETQYFGPGTRLLVL.

The V gene is TRBV19, the J gene TRBJ2-1, with 8 bases fitting TRBD1. Germline CDR1 and CDR2: LNHDA and SQIVND (reference sequence). The CDR3 loop spans 14 amino acids. J was trimmed by 9 bases and V by 5 bases; bases with no gene match: 9. Here the CDR3 reads CASSSRQGSGEQFF. The CDR3 region has the DNA TGTGCCAGTAGTTCCCGACAGGGGTCTGGTGAGCAGTTCTTC.

The chain couples TRBV6-5 to TRBJ1-6, with a weak D call TRBD1 (5 bases). Germline V CDR1 and CDR2: MNHEY, SVGAGI. Trimming shortened V by 6 bases and J by 7 bases, and 13 bases separated the two germline ends. The CDR3 consists of 14 residues. The CDR3 nucleotides read TGTGCCAGCAGACCAGGGTCTGGAAATTCACCCCTCCACTTT. As protein: CASRPGSGNSPLHF.

The chain joins TRBV7-9 to TRBJ2-7, with 8 nucleotides matching TRBD2. V lost 2 bases, J lost 1 base, and 4 bases stayed unmatched. This CDR3 has 15 amino acids. Germline-derived CDR1 and CDR2 are SEHNR and FQNEAQ (reference sequence). The CDR3: CASSLSGGRSYEQYF. In nucleotides, the CDR3 is TGTGCCAGCAGCTTATCTGGCGGGAGGTCCTACGAGCAGTACTTC.

The chain has TRBV11-2 and TRBJ2-7; the D gene is possibly TRBD1 (6 bases). This CDR3 is built from 14 residues. Trimming removed 5 bases at V and 1 base at J, with 12 bases between. Germline V gene lookup returns CDR1 SGHAT and CDR2 FQNNGV. The CDR3 region is CASSPGVGSYEQYF. CDR3 nucleotide sequence: TGTGCCAGCAGCCCAGGGGTAGGTTCCTACGAGCAGTACTTC.

The chain joins TRBV12-3 or TRBV12-4 to TRBJ1-2, with D possibly matching TRBD1 (5 bases). This CDR3 contains 13 residues. Trimming cost V 8 bases and J 4 bases, with 14 bases left between them. CDR3 bases: TGTGCCAGCGGGGGGATCGGTTCCTATGGCTACACCTTC. Translation: CASGGIGSYGYTF.

Notes on this clone: Other DNA sequences in the same sample also yield this CDR3. The genes are TRBV7-3 and TRBJ2-2, with D hard to call. Trimming took 5 bases from V and 7 from J, leaving 8 bases between them. The germline gives CDR1 SGHTA, CDR2 FQGTGA. The CDR3 length is 12 residues. The CDR3 region has the DNA TGTGCCAGCAGCCCGCCTAACGGGGAGCTGTTTTTT. Translation: CASSPPNGELFF. Looking up the rest from reference TRBV7-3 and TRBJ2-2 gives the full variable domain: GAGVSQTPSNKVTEKGKYVELRCDPISGHTALYWYRQSLGQGPEFLIYFQGTGAADDSGLPNDRFFAVRPEGSVSTLKIQRTERGDSAVYLCASSPPNGELFFGEGSRLTVL.

The chain recombines TRBV11-2 with TRBJ2-7; a possible D gene is TRBD1 (6 bases). The CDR3 is made up of 14 amino acids. The germline gives CDR1 SGHAT, CDR2 FQNNGV. The germline V and J ends were trimmed by 3 bases and 0 bases, with 9 bases remaining between them. The CDR3 DNA is TGTGCCAGCAGCTTGGGGGCCAGCTCCTACGAGCAGTACTTC. Encoded protein: CASSLGASSYEQYF.

There are a few counts of this clone. The V gene is TRBV5-1, the J gene TRBJ1-6; D may be TRBD1 (5 bases). This CDR3 is 15 amino acids long. Germline V lookup: CDR1 SGHRS, CDR2 YFSETQ. Trimming cost V 4 bases and J 6 bases, with 14 bases left between them. The CDR3 spells CASSQAGVINSPLHF. The CDR3 DNA reads as TGCGCCAGCAGCCAAGCGGGGGTCATTAATTCACCCCTCCACTTT.

The V and J genes are TRBV4-1 and TRBJ1-5; D is undetermined. Between the trimmed V and J ends, which lost 0 bases and 8 bases, there was a span of 8 bases. From germline, CDR1 is MGHRA and CDR2 YSYEKL. This CDR3 has 13 amino acids. The CDR3 DNA sequence: TGCGCCAGCAGCCAAGATCCGGTGGAGCCCCAGCATTTT. Translating gives CASSQDPVEPQHF.

This clone appeared a single time. The chain links TRBV5-5 to TRBJ2-3; the match to TRBD2 covers 8 bases. This CDR3 has 15 amino acids. Germline assignment: CDR1 SGHKS and CDR2 YYEKEE (reference sequence). The trim removed 2 bases at V and 4 bases at J, leaving 6 bases unmatched. CDR3 protein: CASSLFSGDADTQYF. CDR3 sequence (DNA): TGTGCCAGCAGCTTATTTAGCGGGGATGCAGATACGCAGTATTTT.

This chain joins TRBV2 and TRBJ2-5; a possible D gene is TRBD2 (5 bases). This CDR3 region has 14 residues. With 6 bases removed from V and 2 bases from J, the gap between germline ends came to 13 bases. From germline, CDR1 is SNHLY and CDR2 FYNNEI. CDR3 in amino acids: CASRWTEEQETQYF. The CDR3 DNA is TGTGCCAGCAGGTGGACTGAAGAACAAGAGACCCAGTACTTC.

The chain has TRBV4-2 and TRBJ2-7; TRBD2 matches at 7 bases. Looked up from germline, CDR1 is LGHNA and CDR2 is YNFKEQ. V was pared by 4 bases and J by 1 base, with 10 bases of the junction left unmatched. The CDR3 has 16 residues. The CDR3 DNA is TGTGCCAGCAGCCCGTCCGGGCGGGAGCGGTCCTACGAGCAGTACTTC. The encoded protein is CASSPSGRERSYEQYF.

The gene calls are TRBV6-6 and TRBJ2-2, with 12 bases fitting TRBD1. The CDR3 spans 15 residues. With 9 bases clipped from V and 6 bases from J, the junction kept 8 bases outside the gene matches. Germline loops: CDR1 MNHNY, CDR2 SVGAGI (reference sequence). CDR3: CASSSGQGASGELFF. The CDR3, as DNA: TGTGCCAGTTCCTCGGGACAGGGGGCGTCCGGGGAGCTGTTTTTT.

J is TRBJ1-6 and V is TRBV13; 9 nucleotides match TRBD1. The V gene's germline CDR1 is PRHDT and CDR2 FYEKMQ (reference sequence). Trimming removed 5 bases from V and 9 bases from J; junction bases left unmatched: 8. The CDR3 contains 15 residues. CDR3 DNA sequence: TGTGCCAGCAGCGTCGGGACAGGGCCAGGTTCACCCCTCCACTTT. It yields the protein CASSVGTGPGSPLHF. Drawing the rest from reference TRBV13 and TRBJ1-6, the complete variable domain is AAGVIQSPRHLIKEKRETATLKCYPIPRHDTVYWYQQGPGQDPQFLISFYEKMQSDKGSIPDRFSAQQFSDYHSELNMSSLELGDSALYFCASSVGTGPGSPLHFGNGTRLTVT.